The clone carrying this T cell receptor (beta chain) was seen just once. Its antigen is unknown. This PCR relied on a set of 60 Vbeta primers and 13 Jbeta primers. Clones were sequenced by immunoSEQ multiplex PCR, and TCRdb holds only the in-frame ones, with some missing. The sample lists about 160,000 clones, around 76% occurring once. This sample is part of a study of cytomegalovirus exposure and HLA in healthy donors. Study-level results: According to a later analysis, donors in an Asian-associated ancestry cluster reportedly had fewer N-insertions than the roughly 630-donor mean. The productive fraction for most TCR beta V segments was about 87% or about 30% in an earlier analysis. It was taken for granted in presence/absence analyses that sequencing depth across donors was roughly uniform.

The sample taken for sequencing was PBMCs. This clonotype was sampled from a female donor in good health and CMV-seronegative.

The CDR3 reads CASKGYNYGYTF. DNA of the CDR3: TGTGCCAGTAAGGGGTATAACTATGGCTACACCTTC. The rearrangement links TRBV19 to TRBJ1-2, with D perhaps TRBD1 (5 bases). Germline assignment: CDR1 LNHDA and CDR2 SQIVND (reference sequence). Trimming removed 7 bases at V and 1 base at J, with 7 bases between. The CDR3 sequence is 12 residues long.